This T cell receptor beta chain was captured by sequencing in a study of blood T cell repertoires in COVID-19. At the level of the study: The study drew acute and convalescent COVID-19 samples from the United States, Italy and Spain. T cells, B-cell-depleted T cells, or PBMCs provided the cDNA or gDNA that served as material.

Per the original data handling: Reference gene primer amplification in the assay estimated nucleated cell counts. Clones were sequenced by immunoSEQ multiplex PCR, and TCRdb holds only the in-frame ones, with some missing. V and J calls and clone size are those listed in that table; D and trimming were worked out from the DNA. The table has approximately 230,000 clones, less than 85% seen once. V was cut by 4 bases and J by 1 base, with 7 bases left in between. The germline CDR1 and CDR2 sequences are SQVTM and ANQGSEA. The CDR3 has 12 amino acids. The sequence derives from a woman of 80 years or more with active or convalescent COVID-19. The J gene is TRBJ2-5, the V gene TRBV29-1; no definite D call. Sequencing used peripheral blood. The CDR3 is CSVVAIQETQYF. As DNA, the CDR3 is TGCAGCGTTGTTGCTATCCAAGAGACCCAGTACTTC. The complete variable domain, with remaining parts taken from reference TRBV29-1 and TRBJ2-5, reads SAVISQKPSRDICQRGTSLTIQCQVDSQVTMMFWYRQQPGQSLTLIATANQGSEATYESGFVIDKFPISRPNLTFSTLTVSNMSPEDSSIYLCSVVAIQETQYFGPGTRLLVL.